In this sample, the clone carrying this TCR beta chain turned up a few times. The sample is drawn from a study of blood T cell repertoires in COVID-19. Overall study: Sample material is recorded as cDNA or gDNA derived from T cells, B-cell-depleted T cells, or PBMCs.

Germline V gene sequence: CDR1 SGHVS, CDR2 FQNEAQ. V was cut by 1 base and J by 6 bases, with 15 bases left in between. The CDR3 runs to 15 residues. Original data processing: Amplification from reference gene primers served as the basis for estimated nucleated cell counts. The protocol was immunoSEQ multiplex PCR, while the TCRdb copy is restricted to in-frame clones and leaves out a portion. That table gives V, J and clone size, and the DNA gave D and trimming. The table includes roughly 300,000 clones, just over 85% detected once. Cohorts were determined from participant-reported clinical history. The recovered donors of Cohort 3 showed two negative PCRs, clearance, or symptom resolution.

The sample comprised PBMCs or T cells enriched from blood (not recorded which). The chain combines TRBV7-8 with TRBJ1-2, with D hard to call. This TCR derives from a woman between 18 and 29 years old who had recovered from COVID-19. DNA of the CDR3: TGTGCCAGCAGCTTAGGGATGGCGACACTTAATGGCTACACCTTC. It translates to CASSLGMATLNGYTF.